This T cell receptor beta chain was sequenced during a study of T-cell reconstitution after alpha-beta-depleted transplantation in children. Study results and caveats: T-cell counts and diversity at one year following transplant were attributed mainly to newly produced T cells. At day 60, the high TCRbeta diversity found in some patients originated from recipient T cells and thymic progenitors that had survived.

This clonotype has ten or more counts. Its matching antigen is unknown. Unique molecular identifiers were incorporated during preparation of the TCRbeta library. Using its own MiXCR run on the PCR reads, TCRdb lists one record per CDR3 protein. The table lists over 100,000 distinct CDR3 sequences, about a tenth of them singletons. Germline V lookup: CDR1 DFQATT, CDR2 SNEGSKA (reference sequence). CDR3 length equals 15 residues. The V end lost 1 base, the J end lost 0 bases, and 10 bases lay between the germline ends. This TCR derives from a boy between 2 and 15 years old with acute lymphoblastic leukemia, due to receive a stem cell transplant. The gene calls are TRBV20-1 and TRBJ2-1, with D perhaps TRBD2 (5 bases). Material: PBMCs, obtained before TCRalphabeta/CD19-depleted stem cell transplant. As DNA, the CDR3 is TGCAGTGCTAGAGGGCGTCGGGGCTCCTACAATGAGCAGTTCTTC. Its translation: CSARGRRGSYNEQFF.